The 30 T cell receptor beta chains in this list originate from one sample, sequenced in a study of Graves' ophthalmopathy and Graves' hyperthyroidism. The sequenced template was RNA, covering the TCR beta CDR3 region. Second-round multiplex PCR came after a first-round RT-PCR that employed HTBI primers. TCRdb processed the multiplex PCR reads anew with MiXCR; each CDR3 protein has one entry. The sample has 500,000 to 600,000 distinct CDR3 sequences; approximately 37% are singletons. The sequencing input was peripheral blood or thyroid tissue (not recorded which). The receptors derive from an adult man with Graves' hyperthyroidism.

The V and J genes are TRBV7-2 and TRBJ2-7; 7 positions match TRBD2. The ends lost 2 bases at V and 5 bases at J; junction bases unmatched: 9. Germline assignment: CDR1 SGHTA and CDR2 FQGNSA. The CDR3 extends over 15 amino acids. The CDR3 region has the DNA TGTGCCAGCAGCTTAAAAACGGGAGGAATGGACGAGCAGTACTTC. Its translation: CASSLKTGGMDEQYF.

There are a few counts of this clonotype. The chain is built from TRBV7-9 and TRBJ2-5; 10 nucleotides agree with TRBD2. Germline-derived CDR1 and CDR2 are SEHNR and FQNEAQ (reference sequence). The CDR3 has 16 residues. Unmatched junction bases numbered 5, after V lost 4 bases and J lost 0 bases. The CDR3: CASSSGLAVNQETQYF. CDR3 in DNA: TGTGCCAGCAGCTCCGGACTAGCGGTAAACCAAGAGACCCAGTACTTC.

This clonotype showed up many times. The V gene is TRBV12-3 or TRBV12-4, the J gene TRBJ1-1; 7 nucleotides align to TRBD1. This CDR3 is 15 amino acids long. Trimming took 5 bases from V and 0 from J; bases not matched to a gene: 6. CDR3 in DNA: TGTGCCAGCAGTAGACAGGGCAACATGAACACTGAAGCTTTCTTT. Translation: CASSRQGNMNTEAFF.

There are many counts of this clonotype. The V gene is TRBV15, the J gene TRBJ1-1, with a possible D match to TRBD1 (5 bases). This CDR3 has 17 residues. The germline V gene has CDR1 LNHNV and CDR2 YYDKDF (reference sequence). The ends were cut back, 5 bases at V and 4 bases at J, with 23 bases in the middle. The CDR3, as DNA: TGTGCCACCAGCGAAGGACATCCCGCGAAGCGGAGCACTGAAGCTTTCTTT. It codes for CATSEGHPAKRSTEAFF.

This clonotype was seen ten or more times. The chain has TRBV12-3 or TRBV12-4 and TRBJ1-2; no definite D call. V lost 5 bases to trimming and J lost 4 bases, with 14 bases between them. The CDR3 runs to 14 residues. CDR3 DNA sequence: TGTGCCAGCAGTCAATCGGGTCACATCTATGGCTACACCTTC. This translates into CASSQSGHIYGYTF.

CDR3 loop: CATSEGLTGYDGYTF. The CDR3 DNA reads as TGTGCCACCAGTGAAGGGCTGACCGGTTACGATGGCTACACCTTC. The chain joins TRBV24-1 to TRBJ1-2, with no clear D. This CDR3 is built from 15 residues. The ends were cut back, 4 bases at V and 6 bases at J, with 17 bases in the middle. From germline, CDR1 is KGHDR and CDR2 SFDVKD.

This clonotype occurred many times. The chain recombines TRBV7-2 with TRBJ2-7; D call uncertain. V shed 4 bases and J shed 5 bases, with 15 bases lying between them. The germline V gene encodes CDR1 SGHTA and CDR2 FQGNSA. The CDR3 covers 14 residues. As DNA, the CDR3 is TGTGCCAGCAGCTACGCCGGTTTGCCCCACGAGCAGTACTTC. Amino acids: CASSYAGLPHEQYF.

This clonotype turned up a few times. The V call is TRBV27, the J call TRBJ1-1, with a possible D match to TRBD1 (6 bases). The CDR3 sequence is 16 residues long. CDR1 and CDR2 from the germline V gene are MNHEY and SMNVEV (reference sequence). Trimming removed 0 bases from V and 1 base from J, with 12 bases in between. In DNA, the CDR3 is TGTGCCAGCAGTTTATCCGGAGGGGGAGGGAACACTGAAGCTTTCTTT. It yields the protein CASSLSGGGGNTEAFF.

This clonotype has ten or more counts. The J gene is TRBJ1-2, the V gene TRBV19; D unresolved. The CDR3 is 13 residues long. Between the trimmed V and J ends, which lost 5 bases and 2 bases, there was a span of 9 bases. Germline loops: CDR1 LNHDA, CDR2 SQIVND (reference sequence). This CDR3 reads CASSQVGNYGYTF. The CDR3 DNA sequence: TGTGCCAGTAGTCAGGTGGGAAACTATGGCTACACCTTC. The full variable domain, its missing parts supplied by reference TRBV19 and TRBJ1-2, is DGGITQSPKYLFRKEGQNVTLSCEQNLNHDAMYWYRQDPGQGLRLIYYSQIVNDFQKGDIAEGYSVSREKKESFPLTVTSAQKNPTAFYLCASSQVGNYGYTFGSGTRLTVV.

The V and J genes are TRBV12-3 or TRBV12-4 and TRBJ1-2; 10 positions match TRBD1. V dropped 6 bases and J dropped 0; count of bases not matched to a gene: 7. The CDR3 contains 16 residues. CDR3 residues: CASSGMGQGPNYGYTF. The CDR3 DNA follows: TGTGCCAGCAGCGGAATGGGACAGGGGCCTAACTATGGCTACACCTTC.

The chain joins TRBV5-1 to TRBJ2-1; 9 nucleotides line up with TRBD1. V was clipped by 4 bases and J by 8 bases; unmatched bases: 4. The CDR3 is 13 amino acids. The V gene's germline CDR1 is SGHRS and CDR2 YFSETQ. CDR3 bases: TGCGCCAGCAGCGTGACAGGGGGAGATGAGCAGTTCTTC. It codes for CASSVTGGDEQFF.

V and J are TRBV25-1 and TRBJ1-2, with a weak D call TRBD1 (6 bases). V was shortened by 1 base and J by 6 bases, with 12 bases between the two germline ends. Per germline, CDR1 MGHDK and CDR2 SYGVNS. This CDR3 spans 14 amino acids. CDR3 in DNA: TGTGCCAGCAGTGAATTAGGGGGTATGGATGGCTACACCTTC. Translation: CASSELGGMDGYTF.

V gene TRBV9 combines with J gene TRBJ1-1, with D possibly TRBD1 on 6 matching bases. The germline V gene has CDR1 SGDLS and CDR2 YYNGEE. The length of the CDR3 is 13 residues. The germline V and J ends were trimmed by 0 bases and 4 bases, with 7 bases remaining between them. DNA for the CDR3: TGTGCCAGCAGCGTAGAACAGGGCACTGAAGCTTTCTTT. Translation: CASSVEQGTEAFF.

V and J are TRBV7-6 and TRBJ1-6, with 8 nucleotides matching TRBD1. The J segment lost 6 bases and the V segment lost 5 bases, leaving 9 bases of the junction unmatched. Germline assignment: CDR1 SGHVS and CDR2 FNYEAQ. The CDR3 has 16 residues. The CDR3 sequence: CASSLGTGRGNSPLHF. The CDR3 DNA follows: TGTGCCAGCAGCCTCGGGACAGGCCGTGGTAATTCACCCCTCCACTTT.

CDR3 amino acids: CASSKDYFTDTQYF. As DNA, the CDR3 is TGTGCCAGCAGCAAGGACTATTTCACAGATACGCAGTATTTT. The chain joins TRBV7-2 to TRBJ2-3; tentative D call: TRBD2 (6 bases). The CDR3 sequence is 14 residues long. Trimming removed 5 bases from V and 2 bases from J, with 11 bases in between. CDR1 is SGHTA and CDR2 is FQGNSA in the germline V gene. Using reference TRBV7-2 and TRBJ2-3 for the parts outside the CDR3, the full variable domain is GAGVSQSPSNKVTEKGKDVELRCDPISGHTALYWYRQSLGQGLEFLIYFQGNSAPDKSGLPSDRFSAERTGGSVSTLTIQRTQQEDSAVYLCASSKDYFTDTQYFGPGTRLTVL.

At least ten counts were recorded for this clonotype. The gene calls are TRBV5-8 and TRBJ2-7; 11 bases agree with TRBD2. CDR1 and CDR2 from the germline V gene are SGHTS and YDEGEE. Losses at the gene ends were 3 bases for V and 2 bases for J; bases not matched to a gene: 7. This CDR3 comprises 16 residues. Here the CDR3 reads CASSYPGTSGTYEQYF. In DNA, the CDR3 is TGTGCCAGCAGCTACCCGGGGACTAGCGGAACCTACGAGCAGTACTTC.

This clonotype was detected ten times or more. The chain recombines TRBV5-1 with TRBJ1-2; unclear D gene. V was cut by 0 bases and J by 7 bases, with 13 bases left in between. Germline lookup yields CDR1 SGHRS and CDR2 YFSETQ. This CDR3 comprises 14 residues. The CDR3 nucleotides read TGCGCCAGCAGCTTGGCCTACGCGGCGAGTGGCTACACCTTC. This sequence encodes CASSLAYAASGYTF.

This clonotype was picked up many times. The chain links TRBV12-3 or TRBV12-4 to TRBJ2-7; D may be TRBD2 (6 bases). V was clipped by 5 bases and J by 3 bases, with 17 bases between them. CDR3 size: 15 residues. CDR3 protein: CASSPTGPEGYEQYF. The DNA for the CDR3 is TGTGCCAGCAGTCCCACGGGACCGGAGGGCTACGAGCAGTACTTC.

This clonotype turned up a few times. The chain carries TRBV18 and TRBJ2-7, with D possibly called TRBD1 or TRBD2 (5 bases each). In germline, CDR1 is KGHSH, CDR2 LQKENI. The CDR3 is made up of 13 amino acids. Trimming took 2 bases from V and 5 from J, leaving 10 bases between them. CDR3 in DNA: TGTGCCAGCTCACCAATGAGGGACGACGAGCAGTACTTC. As protein: CASSPMRDDEQYF.

This clonotype was counted many times. This rearrangement joins TRBV7-8 to TRBJ2-5, with D hard to call. V was pared by 5 bases and J by 9 bases, with 16 bases between. This CDR3 spans 13 amino acids. The germline gives CDR1 SGHVS, CDR2 FQNEAQ. The CDR3 loop reads CASSQSVSQSQYF. Written as DNA, the CDR3 is TGTGCCAGCAGCCAGTCAGTATCACAATCCCAGTACTTC.

The chain is built from TRBV9 and TRBJ1-2, with D maybe TRBD1 (5 bases). The CDR3 runs 14 residues. Germline CDR1 and CDR2: SGDLS and YYNGEE. Trimming shortened V by 0 bases and J by 4 bases, and 10 bases separated the two germline ends. The CDR3, as DNA: TGTGCCAGCAGCGTAGGGGGCCAGCGCTATGGCTACACCTTC. This encodes CASSVGGQRYGYTF.

This clonotype has a count of ten or more. The chain links TRBV12-3 or TRBV12-4 to TRBJ2-2; 8 positions agree with TRBD1. With 6 bases clipped from V and 4 bases from J, the junction kept 7 bases outside the gene matches. The CDR3 is 15 residues long. In nucleotides, the CDR3 is TGTGCCAGCAGCCCCGGACAGGGCCTCACCGGGGAGCTGTTTTTT. It yields the protein CASSPGQGLTGELFF.

This clonotype was picked up a small number of times. This chain links TRBV7-9 with TRBJ2-7; D not resolved. The CDR3 is made up of 18 amino acids. V was cut by 2 bases and J by 0 bases, with 20 bases left in between. Germline V CDR1 and CDR2: SEHNR, FQNEAQ (reference sequence). CDR3 protein: CASSLTPGPPAASYEQYF. For the CDR3, the DNA is TGTGCCAGCAGCTTAACTCCCGGGCCACCGGCAGCCTCCTACGAGCAGTACTTC.

The sample holds many counts of this clonotype. V usage is TRBV5-1 and J usage is TRBJ2-7; TRBD1 agrees at 8 bases. This CDR3 region has 14 residues. V gave up 2 bases and J gave up 5 bases; unmatched junction bases: 6. The germline V gene has CDR1 SGHRS and CDR2 YFSETQ. The CDR3 DNA sequence: TGCGCCAGCAGCTTAGTGACAGGGGAGGACGAGCAGTACTTC. This gives the protein CASSLVTGEDEQYF.

On this clonotype itself: It may be a read error: a sequence one base away is much more abundant. The chain is built from TRBV5-8 and TRBJ1-4; 8 positions match TRBD1. The CDR3 is 13 amino acids. The germline V gene has CDR1 SGHTS and CDR2 YDEGEE. CDR3 protein: CASSMDRAEKLSF. CDR3 DNA: TGCGCCAGCAGCATGGACAGGGCCGAAAAACTGTCTTTT.

Written as DNA, the CDR3 is TGTGCCAGCGAGGGCAGTCTAGCCAAAAACATTCAGTACTTC. It specifies CASEGSLAKNIQYF. The V and J genes are TRBV2 and TRBJ2-5, with D possibly TRBD2 on 5 matching bases. The J call may be wrong; the DNA end is better matched by TRBJ2-4. This CDR3 is built from 14 residues. The germline gives CDR1 SNHLY, CDR2 FYNNEI.

Points on this clonotype: A much larger clonotype is one base distant, so this may be a read error. The V gene is TRBV7-9, the J gene TRBJ1-1; no clear D gene. The CDR3 spans 15 residues. Germline V lookup: CDR1 SEHNR, CDR2 FQNEAQ (reference sequence). V dropped 5 bases and J dropped 0 bases, with 13 bases sitting between them. For the CDR3, the DNA is TGTGCCAGCAGCATAGTCGGCAGTATGAACACTGAAGCTTTCTTT. Its translation: CASSIVGSMNTEAFF. Supplemented by reference TRBV7-9 and TRBJ1-1, the full variable domain reads DTGVSQNPRHKITKRGQNVTFRCDPISEHNRLYWYRQTLGQGPEFLTYFQNEAQLEKSRLLSDRFSAERPKGSFSTLEIQRTEQGDSAMYLCASSIVGSMNTEAFFGQGTRLTVV.

Concerning this clonotype itself: Possible read error: a much larger clone is one base away. This chain uses TRBV5-1 with TRBJ2-2, with 7 bases aligning to TRBD1. Germline-derived CDR1 and CDR2 are SGHRS and YFSETQ. The length of the CDR3 is 16 residues. The trim removed 4 bases at V and 4 bases at J, leaving 10 bases unmatched. The CDR3 loop reads CASSPRAGGGTGELFF. As DNA, the CDR3 is TGCGCCAGCAGCCCGAGGGCAGGGGGTGGCACCGGGGAGCTGTTTTTT.

This clonotype was seen repeatedly, ten times or more. The CDR3: CSASGTPVHYGYTF. The CDR3 DNA reads TGCAGTGCTAGCGGCACTCCCGTCCACTATGGCTACACCTTC. This chain joins TRBV20-1 and TRBJ1-2; no clear D. Trimming removed 3 bases at V and 3 bases at J, with 14 bases between. CDR3 length: 14 residues. Germline V gene lookup returns CDR1 DFQATT and CDR2 SNEGSKA (reference sequence).

CDR3 loop: CASSLIISGGTDTQYF. CDR3 nucleotides: TGTGCCAGCAGCTTGATTATTAGCGGGGGCACAGATACGCAGTATTTT. The chain recombines TRBV7-8 with TRBJ2-3; 8 nucleotides match TRBD2. This CDR3 region has 16 residues. Germline V gene sequence: CDR1 SGHVS, CDR2 FQNEAQ. J gave up 1 base and V 3 bases, and 6 bases lay outside the gene matches.